The 19 T cell receptor beta chains reported below all come from one sample, sequenced in a study of blood T cell repertoires in COVID-19. Profiling relied on immunoSEQ multiplex PCR, and the TCRdb table lists in-frame clones only, not all of them. The sample consists of fewer than 300,000 clones, 70% to 90% of them appearing once. Input material: PBMCs or T cells enriched from blood (not recorded which). Receptor source: a woman aged 25 to 39 who had recovered from COVID-19.

The chain joins TRBV27 to TRBJ2-2; TRBD1 matches at 7 bases. CDR3 length: 17 amino acids. The V segment lost 6 bases and the J segment 8 bases; nucleotides outside the gene matches: 18. Germline-derived CDR1 and CDR2 are MNHEY and SMNVEV (reference sequence). In DNA form, the CDR3 reads TGTGCCAGCAGCAGTAACCGGGGCCAGGGGGTAGTGGGGGAGCTGTTTTTT. As protein: CASSSNRGQGVVGELFF.

This clone was counted a single time. V usage is TRBV11-1 and J usage is TRBJ2-3, with TRBD1 matching over 8 bases. In germline, CDR1 is SGHAT, CDR2 FQDESV (reference sequence). J lost 9 bases, V lost 9 bases, and 20 bases had no gene match. CDR3 length equals 16 residues. This chain's CDR3 is CASGPGGSWGRRTQYF. The CDR3 DNA sequence: TGTGCCAGTGGACCAGGGGGCAGTTGGGGAAGAAGAACGCAGTATTTT.

The chain joins TRBV27 to TRBJ2-1, with D possibly matching TRBD2 (6 bases). Germline assignment: CDR1 MNHEY and CDR2 SMNVEV (reference sequence). With 5 bases removed from V and 4 bases from J, the gap between germline ends came to 24 bases. The CDR3 is 18 amino acids. The CDR3 here is CASSLHGSPWLSYNEQFF. The CDR3 nucleotides read TGTGCCAGCAGTCTCCACGGGAGCCCGTGGTTAAGTTACAATGAGCAGTTCTTC.

CDR3 protein: CASRFNRGPLEQFF. As DNA, the CDR3 is TGTGCCAGCAGATTTAACAGGGGCCCCCTTGAGCAGTTCTTC. The genes are TRBV27 and TRBJ2-1, with 7 bases matching TRBD1. V shed 6 bases and J 9 bases; nucleotides not matched to a gene: 11. The germline CDR1 and CDR2 sequences are MNHEY and SMNVEV (reference sequence). The CDR3 contains 14 residues.

V is TRBV5-4 and J is TRBJ1-1; D is unclear. This CDR3 comprises 14 residues. Trimming stripped 0 bases from V and 4 bases from J, with 10 bases between. Germline V gene sequence: CDR1 SGHNT, CDR2 YYREEE (reference sequence). The CDR3 spells CASSLEPRGTEAFF. In nucleotides, the CDR3 is TGTGCCAGCAGCTTGGAGCCTAGAGGCACTGAAGCTTTCTTT.

For this clone: Here the CDR3 omits its conserved ending phenylalanine or tryptophan, so a read error is the likely source. Because the CDR3's place on the DNA is in doubt, the DNA is left out and the CDR3 is given as listed by TCRdb. V and J are TRBV19 and TRBJ1-2; TRBD1 is the table's D call, not checked against the DNA. Inclusive of both ends, the CDR3 amounts to 12 amino acids. Looked up from germline, CDR1 is LNHDA and CDR2 is SQIVND (reference sequence). Here the CDR3 reads CASSSRDRGVAS.

The J gene is TRBJ2-1, the V gene TRBV28, with 8 positions matching TRBD1. This CDR3 has 15 residues. CDR1 and CDR2 from the germline V gene are MDHEN and SYDVKM. After removal of 6 bases from V and 8 bases from J, the junction contained 12 bases not matched to a gene. The DNA of the CDR3 is TGTGCCAGCAGGCAACCAGGGGGCGTTTTTTATGAGCAGTTCTTC. This encodes CASRQPGGVFYEQFF.

This sequence joins TRBV9 and TRBJ1-3; D is ambiguous. V was shortened by 1 base and J by 0 bases, with 11 bases between the two germline ends. The CDR3 totals 16 residues. CDR1 SGDLS and CDR2 YYNGEE come from the germline V gene. The CDR3 DNA sequence: TGTGCCAGCAGCGTATTTCCAGGCCGCTCTGGAAACACCATATATTTT. Amino acids: CASSVFPGRSGNTIYF.

This sequence joins TRBV5-6 and TRBJ1-2; D is unresolved. From germline, CDR1 is SGHDT and CDR2 YYEEEE. V was cut by 0 bases and J by 4 bases, with 7 bases left in between. CDR3 length: 13 residues. CDR3 amino acids: CASSLAGVYGYTF. DNA of the CDR3: TGTGCCAGCAGCTTGGCAGGCGTCTATGGCTACACCTTC.

The genes are TRBV19 and TRBJ2-6; 10 bases are shared with TRBD1. J lost 2 bases, V lost 0 bases, and 13 bases had no gene match. Germline-derived CDR1 and CDR2 are LNHDA and SQIVND (reference sequence). The CDR3 is 21 residues long. CDR3 sequence reads: CASSIDAPSLGQGAGANVLTF. The CDR3 DNA sequence: TGTGCCAGTAGTATAGATGCCCCGAGCTTAGGACAGGGGGCTGGGGCCAACGTCCTGACTTTC. The full variable domain, completed using reference TRBV19 and TRBJ2-6, is DGGITQSPKYLFRKEGQNVTLSCEQNLNHDAMYWYRQDPGQGLRLIYYSQIVNDFQKGDIAEGYSVSREKKESFPLTVTSAQKNPTAFYLCASSIDAPSLGQGAGANVLTFGAGSRLTVL.

This clone is a singleton in its sample. The rearrangement joins TRBV10-2 to TRBJ1-5; maybe TRBD1 (6 bases). The CDR3 loop spans 14 amino acids. V was clipped by 5 bases and J by 5 bases, with 13 bases between them. The germline gives CDR1 WSHSY, CDR2 SAAADI. The CDR3 here is CASSTQGRDQPQHF. CDR3 bases: TGCGCCAGCAGTACACAGGGTAGGGATCAGCCCCAGCATTTT.

V is TRBV27 and J is TRBJ1-2, with D possibly TRBD1 on 5 matching bases. The CDR3 is 15 amino acids. Germline-derived CDR1 and CDR2 are MNHEY and SMNVEV (reference sequence). Between the trimmed V and J ends, which lost 0 bases and 4 bases, there was a span of 12 bases. Here the CDR3 DNA reads TGTGCCAGCAGTTTATCACCGACAGCCTTCTATGGCTACACCTTC. Translating it yields CASSLSPTAFYGYTF.

The chain couples TRBV5-1 to TRBJ2-2; weak D call: TRBD1 (6 bases). V dropped 5 bases and J dropped 5 bases, with 16 bases sitting between them. CDR3 length: 15 amino acids. Germline V gene lookup returns CDR1 SGHRS and CDR2 YFSETQ. The CDR3, as DNA: TGCGCCAGCAGGCCCACGACAGGTTGGACCGGGGAGCTGTTTTTT. As protein: CASRPTTGWTGELFF.

The chain recombines TRBV2 with TRBJ1-6, with 7 bases matching TRBD1. Germline CDR1 and CDR2: SNHLY and FYNNEI. J lost 0 bases, V lost 5 bases, and 13 bases had no gene match. CDR3 length equals 19 residues. CDR3 residues: CASSHPDRDGNSYNSPLHF. The DNA for the CDR3 is TGTGCCAGCAGTCACCCCGACAGGGATGGAAACTCCTATAATTCACCCCTCCACTTT.

The rearrangement links TRBV12-3 or TRBV12-4 to TRBJ1-4; D may be TRBD1 (6 bases). This CDR3 spans 13 amino acids. Trimming shortened V by 3 bases and J by 8 bases, and 10 bases separated the two germline ends. CDR3 DNA: TGTGCCAGCAGTTTTCGGGGGGCAGAAAAACTGTTTTTT. Amino acid sequence: CASSFRGAEKLFF.

This chain joins TRBV18 and TRBJ1-2; 10 bases match TRBD1. The germline V gene encodes CDR1 KGHSH and CDR2 LQKENI. CDR3 length: 16 residues. Trimming cost V 3 bases and J 8 bases; bases outside gene matches: 12. Here the CDR3 reads CASSPSGPGQGRGYTF. CDR3 DNA: TGTGCCAGCTCACCCTCGGGACCGGGACAGGGGCGAGGCTACACCTTC.

This clone has only one observation. This chain connects TRBV5-6 to TRBJ1-1, with D tentatively TRBD1 (5 bases). Germline lookup yields CDR1 SGHDT and CDR2 YYEEEE. V lost 4 bases and J lost 4, with 11 bases in between. This CDR3 is 13 amino acids long. CDR3 sequence (DNA): TGTGCCAGCAGCCTCAGGGCTCGCACTGAAGCTTTCTTT. Its translation is CASSLRARTEAFF.

The V gene is TRBV19, the J gene TRBJ1-4; D might be TRBD1 (6 bases). This CDR3 region has 16 residues. Germline V gives CDR1 LNHDA, CDR2 SQIVND (reference sequence). With 6 bases removed from V and 2 bases from J, the gap between germline ends came to 16 bases. CDR3: CASRWDTRRTNEKLFF. The CDR3, as DNA: TGTGCCAGTAGGTGGGACACACGGAGGACTAATGAAAAACTGTTTTTT.

The rearrangement links TRBV7-9 to TRBJ1-5, with D uncertain. With 7 bases removed from V and 2 bases from J, the gap between germline ends came to 12 bases. This CDR3 region has 14 residues. The germline V gene has CDR1 SEHNR and CDR2 FQNEAQ (reference sequence). CDR3 in DNA: TGTGCCAGCACCCGCGGGTTGGGCAATCAGCCCCAGCATTTT. Amino acid sequence: CASTRGLGNQPQHF.